This note documents a single T cell receptor (beta chain) sequence. The antigen remains undetermined. The source of the sample is a study of CD8 T cells in ankylosing spondylitis. Study results and caveats: Those disease-linked clones were CD8+; they were also relatively rare in peripheral blood. Seemingly distinctive of ankylosing spondylitis blood was a TCR beta motif formed by eight highly homologous variants. Before this, some motif variants had been reported in reactive arthritis synovial fluid and blood.

TCRdb processed the 5' RACE reads anew with MiXCR; each CDR3 protein has one entry. The data contain 700,000 to 850,000 distinct CDR3 sequences, about an eighth of them singletons. The CDR3 is made up of 12 amino acids. The germline CDR1 and CDR2 sequences are DFQATT and SNEGSKA (reference sequence). The V end lost 6 bases, the J end lost 2 bases, and 11 bases lay between the germline ends. J is TRBJ2-7 and V is TRBV20-1; perhaps TRBD1 as D (6 bases). This sequence originates from a male donor with ankylosing spondylitis. Material for sequencing was blood, either unsorted or a sorted T cell fraction (not recorded which). The CDR3 DNA follows: TGCAGTGCATTACAGGGACCCTACGAGCAGTACTTC. Amino acids: CSALQGPYEQYF.